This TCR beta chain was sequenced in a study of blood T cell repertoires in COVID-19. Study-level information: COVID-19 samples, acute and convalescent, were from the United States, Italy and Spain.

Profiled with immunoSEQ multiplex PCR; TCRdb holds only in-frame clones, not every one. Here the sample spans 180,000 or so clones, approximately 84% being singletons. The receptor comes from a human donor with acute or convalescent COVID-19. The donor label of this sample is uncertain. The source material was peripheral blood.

The CDR3 region is CASRMGRDKWGYEQYF. As DNA, the CDR3 is TGTGCCAGCAGGATGGGAAGGGACAAATGGGGGTACGAGCAGTACTTC. The chain combines TRBV2 with TRBJ2-7; perhaps TRBD1 as D (6 bases). The ends were cut back, 6 bases at V and 4 bases at J, with 22 bases in the middle. This CDR3 contains 16 residues. Per germline, CDR1 SNHLY and CDR2 FYNNEI.